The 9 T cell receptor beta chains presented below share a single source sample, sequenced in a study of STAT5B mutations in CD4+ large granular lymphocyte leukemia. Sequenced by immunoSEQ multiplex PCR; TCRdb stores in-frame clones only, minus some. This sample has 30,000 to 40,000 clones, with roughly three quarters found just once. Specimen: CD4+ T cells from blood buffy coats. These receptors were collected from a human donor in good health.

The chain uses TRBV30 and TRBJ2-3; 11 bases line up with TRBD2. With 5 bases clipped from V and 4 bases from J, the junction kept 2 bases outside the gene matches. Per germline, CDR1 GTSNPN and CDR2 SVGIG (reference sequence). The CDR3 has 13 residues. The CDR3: CAWVAGGSDTQYF. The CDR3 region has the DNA TGTGCCTGGGTAGCGGGGGGGTCAGATACGCAGTATTTT.

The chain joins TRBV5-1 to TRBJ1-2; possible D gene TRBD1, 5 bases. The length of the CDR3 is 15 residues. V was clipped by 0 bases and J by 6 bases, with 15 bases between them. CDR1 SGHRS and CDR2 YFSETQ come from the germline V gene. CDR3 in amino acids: CASSLGGTAWDGYTF. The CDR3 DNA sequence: TGCGCCAGCAGCTTGGGGGGCACGGCCTGGGATGGCTACACCTTC.

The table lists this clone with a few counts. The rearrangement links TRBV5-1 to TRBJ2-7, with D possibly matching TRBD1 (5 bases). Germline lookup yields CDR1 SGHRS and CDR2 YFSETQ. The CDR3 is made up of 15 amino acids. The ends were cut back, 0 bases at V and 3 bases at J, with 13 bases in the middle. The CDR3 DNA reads TGCGCCAGCAGCTTGGGCAGGGTCAGGGACTACGAGCAGTACTTC. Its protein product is CASSLGRVRDYEQYF. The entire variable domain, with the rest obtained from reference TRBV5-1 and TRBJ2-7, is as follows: KAGVTQTPRYLIKTRGQQVTLSCSPISGHRSVSWYQQTPGQGLQFLFEYFSETQRNKGNFPGRFSGRQFSNSRSEMNVSTLELGDSALYLCASSLGRVRDYEQYFGPGTRLTVT.

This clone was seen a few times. CDR3 nucleotides: TGTGCCAGCAGTTTCAAGCGAACCCTCTCCTACGAGCAGTACTTC. Amino acid sequence: CASSFKRTLSYEQYF. The chain has TRBV27 and TRBJ2-7; D remains ambiguous. V lost 3 bases, J lost 0 bases, and 12 bases lay in between. The CDR3 extends over 15 amino acids. Germline V gives CDR1 MNHEY, CDR2 SMNVEV (reference sequence).

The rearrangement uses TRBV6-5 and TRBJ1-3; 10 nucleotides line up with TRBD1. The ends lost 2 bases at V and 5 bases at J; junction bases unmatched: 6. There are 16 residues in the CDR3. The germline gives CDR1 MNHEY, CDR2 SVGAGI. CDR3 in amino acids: CASSYLGTGARNTIYF. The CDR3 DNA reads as TGTGCCAGCAGTTACCTTGGGACAGGGGCGAGAAACACCATATATTTT.

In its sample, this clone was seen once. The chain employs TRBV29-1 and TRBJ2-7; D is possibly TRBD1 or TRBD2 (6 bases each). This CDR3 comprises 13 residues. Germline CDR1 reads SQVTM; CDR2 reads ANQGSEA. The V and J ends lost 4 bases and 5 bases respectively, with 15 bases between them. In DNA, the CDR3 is TGCAGCGTTGTTGGGTTCGGGGGCGACGAGCAGTACTTC. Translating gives CSVVGFGGDEQYF.

The CDR3 coding sequence is TGTGCCAGCAGCGTACAAGGACAGGGGACCACTGAAGCTTTCTTT. Encoded protein: CASSVQGQGTTEAFF. The chain combines TRBV9 with TRBJ1-1, with 9 bases that match TRBD1. Germline V gene sequence: CDR1 SGDLS, CDR2 YYNGEE. The V and J ends lost 1 base and 4 bases, in that order; junction bases with no gene match: 5. CDR3 length: 15 amino acids.

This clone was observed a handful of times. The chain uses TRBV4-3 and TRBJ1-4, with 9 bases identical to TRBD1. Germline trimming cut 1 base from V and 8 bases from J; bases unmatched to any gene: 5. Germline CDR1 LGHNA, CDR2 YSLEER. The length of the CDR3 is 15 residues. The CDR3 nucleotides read TGCGCCAGCAGCCAAGGAGACAGGGGGAGCGAAAAACTGTTTTTT. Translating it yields CASSQGDRGSEKLFF.

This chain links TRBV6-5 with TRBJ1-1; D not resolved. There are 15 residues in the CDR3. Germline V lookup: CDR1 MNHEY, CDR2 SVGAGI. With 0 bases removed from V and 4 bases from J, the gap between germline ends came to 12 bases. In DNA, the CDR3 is TGTGCCAGCAGTTACTCGAGGCAGAAAATCACTGAAGCTTTCTTT. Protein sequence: CASSYSRQKITEAFF.